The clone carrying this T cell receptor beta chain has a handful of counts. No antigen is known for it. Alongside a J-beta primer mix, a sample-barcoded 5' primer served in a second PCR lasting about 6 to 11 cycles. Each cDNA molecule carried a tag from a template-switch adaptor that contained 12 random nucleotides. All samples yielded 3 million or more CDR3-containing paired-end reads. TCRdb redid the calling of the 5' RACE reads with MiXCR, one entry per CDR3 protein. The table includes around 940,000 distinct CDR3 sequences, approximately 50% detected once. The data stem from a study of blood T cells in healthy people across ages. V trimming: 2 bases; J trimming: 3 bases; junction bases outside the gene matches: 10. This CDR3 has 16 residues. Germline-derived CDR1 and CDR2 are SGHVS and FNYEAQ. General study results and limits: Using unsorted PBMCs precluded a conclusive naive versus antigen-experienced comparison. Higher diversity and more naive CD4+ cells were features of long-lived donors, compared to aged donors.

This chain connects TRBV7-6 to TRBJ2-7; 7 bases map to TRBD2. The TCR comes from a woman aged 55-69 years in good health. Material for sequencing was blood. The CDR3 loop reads CASSLRADSSGYEQYF. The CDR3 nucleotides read TGTGCCAGCAGCTTAAGGGCCGATTCTAGCGGCTACGAGCAGTACTTC.